Listed below are T cell receptor beta chains from one sample, sequenced in a study of early T cells in non-severe SARS-CoV-2 infection. Each CDR3 protein is one row after TCRdb ran MiXCR on the 5' RACE reads. The sample has roughly 56,000 distinct CDR3 sequences; approximately 10% are singletons. The sequencing sample was made of whole blood. The receptor source for this set is an adult who was a healthcare worker with PCR-confirmed SARS-CoV-2 infection or an uninfected control (not recorded which). Both conserved end residues are part of each CDR3. The D gene is left open where the match is weak. Rows may omit the clone size; those that give it use once, few, many or a size class.

v_gene	d_gene	j_gene	abundance	CDR3aa	CDR3nt
TRBV10-2	NA	TRBJ1-3	NA	CASNEAGGENTIYF	TGCGCCAGCAATGAAGCTGGGGGCGAAAACACCATATATTTT
TRBV18	NA	TRBJ2-3	NA	CASSPRAGRPDTQYF	TGTGCCAGCTCACCACGGGCAGGTAGGCCAGATACGCAGTATTTT
TRBV7-3	NA	TRBJ2-2	few	CASSLTQTITGELFF	TGTGCCAGCAGCTTAACACAAACAATCACCGGGGAGCTGTTTTTT
TRBV19	NA	TRBJ2-5	many	CASSRTLQETQYF	TGTGCCAGTAGTAGGACACTTCAAGAGACCCAGTACTTC
TRBV9	TRBD2	TRBJ2-3	few	CASSYLLARDTDTQYF	TGTGCCAGCAGCTACCTACTAGCGCGAGACACAGATACGCAGTATTTT
TRBV7-2	NA	TRBJ1-2	NA	CASSPTGHGYTF	TGTGCCAGCAGCCCCACTGGTCATGGCTACACCTTC
TRBV30	NA	TRBJ1-1	few	CAWSSLNTEAFF	TGTGCCTGGAGCAGCCTGAACACTGAAGCTTTCTTT
TRBV27	TRBD1	TRBJ1-4	NA	CASSPGTGQFPTNEKLFF	TGTGCCAGCAGTCCGGGGACAGGACAGTTCCCAACTAATGAAAAACTGTTTTTT
TRBV20-1	TRBD1	TRBJ1-1	many	CSARPDRGRYQAFF	TGCAGTGCTAGACCCGACAGGGGGCGTTATCAAGCTTTCTTT
TRBV7-9	NA	TRBJ1-1	NA	CASSFAGFKTEAFF	TGTGCCAGCAGCTTTGCAGGGTTTAAGACTGAAGCTTTCTTT